This record looks at one TCR beta chain sequence and its context. Its specificity is unknown. This entry comes from a study of shared clonotypes between healthy human individuals. The split of CD4+ cells yielded CD45RA+ naive and CD45RA-negative memory subsets. General observations from the study: Genetic and exposure-history diversity was limited by the small donor number.

Germline V gives CDR1 LNHDA, CDR2 SQIVND (reference sequence). The CDR3 length is 16 residues. The V segment lost 6 bases and the J segment 3 bases; nucleotides outside the gene matches: 10. Method: immunoSEQ multiplex PCR; TCRdb's copy keeps in-frame clones and lacks some. The sample lists millions of clones, approximately 90% occurring once. The source of this sequence is a man aged 18 to 30 in good health. The chain is built from TRBV19 and TRBJ1-2; the match to TRBD1 covers 10 bases. Specimen: naive CD4+ T cells sorted from blood. Subset given: CD45RA+ positively selected. CDR3 in DNA: TGTGCCAGTAGCAATAGAGACAGGGGGCGCTACTATGGCTACACCTTC. As protein: CASSNRDRGRYYGYTF.